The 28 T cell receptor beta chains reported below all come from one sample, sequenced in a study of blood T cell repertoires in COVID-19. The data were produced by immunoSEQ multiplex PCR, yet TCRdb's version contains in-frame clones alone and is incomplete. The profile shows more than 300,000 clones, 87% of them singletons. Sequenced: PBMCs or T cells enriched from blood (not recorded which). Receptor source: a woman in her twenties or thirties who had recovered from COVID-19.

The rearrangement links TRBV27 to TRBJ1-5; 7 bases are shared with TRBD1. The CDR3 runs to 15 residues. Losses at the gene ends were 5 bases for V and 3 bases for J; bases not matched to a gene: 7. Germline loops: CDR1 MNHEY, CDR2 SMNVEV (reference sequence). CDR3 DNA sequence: TGTGCCAGCAGTCCCCAGACAGGGAACAATCAGCCCCAGCATTTT. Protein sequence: CASSPQTGNNQPQHF.

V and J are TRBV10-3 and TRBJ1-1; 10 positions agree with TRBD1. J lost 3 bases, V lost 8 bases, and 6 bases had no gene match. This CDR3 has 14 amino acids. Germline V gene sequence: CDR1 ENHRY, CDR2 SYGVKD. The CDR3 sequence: CAIGGTGVDTEAFF. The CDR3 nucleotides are TGTGCCATCGGAGGGACAGGGGTGGACACTGAAGCTTTCTTT.

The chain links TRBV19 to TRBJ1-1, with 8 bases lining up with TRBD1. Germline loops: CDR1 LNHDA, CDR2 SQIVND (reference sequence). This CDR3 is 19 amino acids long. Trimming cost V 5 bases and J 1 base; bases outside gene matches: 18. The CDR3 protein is CASSQGARRGREPNTEAFF. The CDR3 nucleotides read TGTGCCAGTAGTCAGGGGGCGCGAAGAGGAAGGGAGCCGAACACTGAAGCTTTCTTT.

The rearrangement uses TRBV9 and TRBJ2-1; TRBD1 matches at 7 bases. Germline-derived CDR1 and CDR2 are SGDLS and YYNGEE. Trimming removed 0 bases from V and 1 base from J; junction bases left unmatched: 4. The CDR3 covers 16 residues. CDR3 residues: CASSVGGQESYNEQFF. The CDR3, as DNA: TGTGCCAGCAGCGTAGGAGGACAGGAATCCTACAATGAGCAGTTCTTC.

The CDR3 DNA reads as TGCGCCAGCAGCTTTGGGCAGGGGCGACCCCAAGAGACCCAGTACTTC. This codes for CASSFGQGRPQETQYF. The chain carries TRBV5-1 and TRBJ2-5, with a weak D call TRBD1 (6 bases). This CDR3 comprises 16 residues. The V end lost 2 bases, the J end lost 1 base, and 15 bases lay between the germline ends. Germline CDR1 and CDR2: SGHRS and YFSETQ. Combining the CDR3 with reference TRBV5-1 and TRBJ2-5 gives the whole variable domain KAGVTQTPRYLIKTRGQQVTLSCSPISGHRSVSWYQQTPGQGLQFLFEYFSETQRNKGNFPGRFSGRQFSNSRSEMNVSTLELGDSALYLCASSFGQGRPQETQYFGPGTRLLVL.

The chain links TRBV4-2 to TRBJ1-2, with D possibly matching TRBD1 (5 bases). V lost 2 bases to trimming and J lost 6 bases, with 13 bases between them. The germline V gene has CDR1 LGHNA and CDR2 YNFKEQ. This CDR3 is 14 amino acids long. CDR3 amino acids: CASSQSGTIHGYTF. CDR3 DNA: TGTGCCAGCAGCCAATCCGGGACTATCCATGGCTACACCTTC.

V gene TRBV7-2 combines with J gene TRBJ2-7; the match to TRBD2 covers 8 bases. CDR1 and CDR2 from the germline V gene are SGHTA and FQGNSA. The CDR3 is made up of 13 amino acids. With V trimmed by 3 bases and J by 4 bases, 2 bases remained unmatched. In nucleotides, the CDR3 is TGTGCCAGCAGCTTCGGCGGGGGGTACGAGCAGTACTTC. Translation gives CASSFGGGYEQYF.

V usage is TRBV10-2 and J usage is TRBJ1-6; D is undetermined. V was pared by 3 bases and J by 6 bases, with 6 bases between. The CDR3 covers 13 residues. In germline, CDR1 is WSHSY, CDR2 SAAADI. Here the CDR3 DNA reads TGCGCCAGCAGTGATGGAGGTAATTCACCCCTCCACTTT. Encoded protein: CASSDGGNSPLHF.

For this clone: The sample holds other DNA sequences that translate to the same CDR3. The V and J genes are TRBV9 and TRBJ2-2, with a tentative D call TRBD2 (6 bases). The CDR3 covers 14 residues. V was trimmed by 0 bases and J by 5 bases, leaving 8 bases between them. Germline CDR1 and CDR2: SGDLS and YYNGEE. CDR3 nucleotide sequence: TGTGCCAGCAGCGTAGTTGGGGGGACCGGGGAGCTGTTTTTT. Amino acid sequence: CASSVVGGTGELFF.

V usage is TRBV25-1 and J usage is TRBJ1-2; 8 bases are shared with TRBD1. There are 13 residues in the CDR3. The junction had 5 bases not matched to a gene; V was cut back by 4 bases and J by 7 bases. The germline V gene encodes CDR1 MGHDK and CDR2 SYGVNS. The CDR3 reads CASSVQGVGGYTF. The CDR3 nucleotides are TGTGCCAGCAGTGTACAGGGGGTGGGTGGCTACACCTTC.

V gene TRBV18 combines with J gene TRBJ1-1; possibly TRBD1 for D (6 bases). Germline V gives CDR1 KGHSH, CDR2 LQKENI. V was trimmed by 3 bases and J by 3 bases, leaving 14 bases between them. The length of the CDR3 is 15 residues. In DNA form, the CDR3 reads TGTGCCAGCTCACCTCCCACAGGGTGGGACACTGAAGCTTTCTTT. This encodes CASSPPTGWDTEAFF.

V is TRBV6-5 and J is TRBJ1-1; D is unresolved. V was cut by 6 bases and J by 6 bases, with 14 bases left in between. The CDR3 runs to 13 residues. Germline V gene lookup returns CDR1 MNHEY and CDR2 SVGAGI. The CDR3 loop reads CASREVTNAEAFF. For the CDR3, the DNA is TGTGCCAGCAGGGAGGTCACTAATGCTGAAGCTTTCTTT.

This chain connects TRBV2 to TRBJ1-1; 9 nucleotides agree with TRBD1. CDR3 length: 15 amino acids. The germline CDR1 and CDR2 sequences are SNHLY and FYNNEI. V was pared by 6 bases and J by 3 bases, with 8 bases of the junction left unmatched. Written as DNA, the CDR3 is TGTGCCAGCAGACCGCGGACAGGGGAGGACACTGAAGCTTTCTTT. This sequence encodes CASRPRTGEDTEAFF.

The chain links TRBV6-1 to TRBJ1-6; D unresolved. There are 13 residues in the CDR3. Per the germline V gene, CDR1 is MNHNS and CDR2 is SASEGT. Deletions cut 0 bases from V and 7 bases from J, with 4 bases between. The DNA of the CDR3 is TGTGCCAGCAGTGAAGCTCGGAATTCACCCCTCCACTTT. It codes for CASSEARNSPLHF.

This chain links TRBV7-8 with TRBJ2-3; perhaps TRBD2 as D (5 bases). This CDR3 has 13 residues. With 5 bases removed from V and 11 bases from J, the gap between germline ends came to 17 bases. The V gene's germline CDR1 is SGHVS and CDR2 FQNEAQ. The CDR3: CASSEVKAGRQYF. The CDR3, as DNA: TGTGCCAGCAGCGAGGTTAAGGCGGGTAGGCAGTATTTT.

The CDR3 is CAISESPGGYGYTF. CDR3 in DNA: TGTGCCATCAGTGAGTCGCCAGGGGGCTATGGCTACACCTTC. The chain employs TRBV10-3 and TRBJ1-2; 7 nucleotides agree with TRBD1. Germline loops: CDR1 ENHRY, CDR2 SYGVKD. The CDR3 length is 14 residues. Trimming took 0 bases from V and 4 from J; bases not matched to a gene: 2.

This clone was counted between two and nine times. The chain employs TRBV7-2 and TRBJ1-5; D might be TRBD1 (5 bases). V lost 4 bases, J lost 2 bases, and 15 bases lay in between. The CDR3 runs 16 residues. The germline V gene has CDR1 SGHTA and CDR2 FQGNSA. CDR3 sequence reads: CASSSTGPGGNQPQHF. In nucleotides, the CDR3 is TGTGCCAGCAGCTCTACTGGACCGGGGGGCAATCAGCCCCAGCATTTT.

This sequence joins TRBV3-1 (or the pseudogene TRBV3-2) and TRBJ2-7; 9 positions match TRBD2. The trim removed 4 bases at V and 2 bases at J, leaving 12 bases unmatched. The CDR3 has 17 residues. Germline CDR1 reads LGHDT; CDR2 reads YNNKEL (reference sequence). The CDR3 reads CASSPRGSGGPTYEQYF. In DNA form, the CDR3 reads TGTGCCAGCAGCCCCCGTGGGAGCGGGGGGCCTACCTACGAGCAGTACTTC.

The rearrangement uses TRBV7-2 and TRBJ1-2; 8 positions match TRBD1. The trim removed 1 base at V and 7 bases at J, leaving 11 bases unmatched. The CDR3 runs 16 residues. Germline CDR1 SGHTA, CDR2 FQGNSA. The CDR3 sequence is CASSLGHRGNSFGYTF. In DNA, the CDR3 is TGTGCCAGCAGCTTAGGGCACAGGGGGAACAGCTTTGGCTACACCTTC. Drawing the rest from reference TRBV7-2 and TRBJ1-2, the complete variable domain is GAGVSQSPSNKVTEKGKDVELRCDPISGHTALYWYRQSLGQGLEFLIYFQGNSAPDKSGLPSDRFSAERTGGSVSTLTIQRTQQEDSAVYLCASSLGHRGNSFGYTFGSGTRLTVV.

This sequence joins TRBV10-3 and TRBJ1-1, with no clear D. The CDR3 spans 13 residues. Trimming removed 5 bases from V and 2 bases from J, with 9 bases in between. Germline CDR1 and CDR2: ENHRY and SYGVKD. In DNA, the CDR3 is TGTGCCATCAGTTTAGACACTAACACTGAAGCTTTCTTT. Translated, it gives CAISLDTNTEAFF.

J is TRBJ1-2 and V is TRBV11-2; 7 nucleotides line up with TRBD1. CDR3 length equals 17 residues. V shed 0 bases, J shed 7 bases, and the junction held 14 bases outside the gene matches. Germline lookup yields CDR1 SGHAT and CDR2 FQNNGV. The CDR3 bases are TGTGCCAGCAGCTTAGATCCGCAGACAGGGTTGGTAGCTGGCTACACCTTC. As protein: CASSLDPQTGLVAGYTF.

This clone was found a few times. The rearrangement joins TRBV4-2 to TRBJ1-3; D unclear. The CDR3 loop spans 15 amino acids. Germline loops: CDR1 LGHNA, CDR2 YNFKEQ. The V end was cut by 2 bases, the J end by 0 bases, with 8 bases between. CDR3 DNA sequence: TGTGCCAGCAGCCAAACTACCAGCTCTGGAAACACCATATATTTT. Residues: CASSQTTSSGNTIYF.

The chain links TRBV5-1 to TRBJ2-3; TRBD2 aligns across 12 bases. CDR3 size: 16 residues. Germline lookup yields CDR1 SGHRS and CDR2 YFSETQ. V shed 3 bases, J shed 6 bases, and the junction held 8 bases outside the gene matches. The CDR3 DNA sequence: TGCGCCAGCAGCTCCCGACTAGCGGGGGAGCTCGATACGCAGTATTTT. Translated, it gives CASSSRLAGELDTQYF.

The CDR3, as DNA: TGTGCCAGCAGTTACTATCGACAGGGGACTGGCTATGGCTACACCTTC. Its translation: CASSYYRQGTGYGYTF. V gene TRBV6-6 combines with J gene TRBJ1-2; 8 positions agree with TRBD1. Trimming at V came to 1 base and at J to 4 bases, leaving 8 bases not matched to a gene. Germline V gene lookup returns CDR1 MNHNY and CDR2 SVGAGI (reference sequence). This CDR3 region has 16 residues.

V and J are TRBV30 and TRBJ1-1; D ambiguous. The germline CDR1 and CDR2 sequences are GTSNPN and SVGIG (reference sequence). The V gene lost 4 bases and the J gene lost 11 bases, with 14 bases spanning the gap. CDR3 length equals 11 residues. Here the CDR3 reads CAWIPVTGAFF. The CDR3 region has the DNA TGTGCCTGGATCCCCGTCACCGGGGCTTTCTTT.

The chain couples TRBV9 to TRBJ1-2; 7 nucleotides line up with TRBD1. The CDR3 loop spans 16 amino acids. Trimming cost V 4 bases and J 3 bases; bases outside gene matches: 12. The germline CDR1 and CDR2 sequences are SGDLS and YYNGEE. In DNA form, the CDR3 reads TGTGCCAGCAGCTCCCGTCGACAGGGCCTAGACTATGGCTACACCTTC. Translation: CASSSRRQGLDYGYTF.

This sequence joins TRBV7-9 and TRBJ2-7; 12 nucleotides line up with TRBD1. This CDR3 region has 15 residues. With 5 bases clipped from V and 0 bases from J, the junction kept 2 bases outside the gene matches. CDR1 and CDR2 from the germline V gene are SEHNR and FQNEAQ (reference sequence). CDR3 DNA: TGTGCCAGCAGCGCGGGACAGGGGGCCTCCTACGAGCAGTACTTC. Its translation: CASSAGQGASYEQYF.

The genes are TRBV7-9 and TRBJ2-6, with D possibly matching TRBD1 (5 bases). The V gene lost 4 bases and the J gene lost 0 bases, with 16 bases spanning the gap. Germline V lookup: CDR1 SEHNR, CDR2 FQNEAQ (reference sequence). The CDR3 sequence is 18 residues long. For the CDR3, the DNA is TGTGCCAGCAGCTCACCCAGGGTTGCGGCCTCTGGGGCCAACGTCCTGACTTTC. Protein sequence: CASSSPRVAASGANVLTF.